The 19 T cell receptor beta chains reported below all come from one sample, sequenced in a study of blood T cell repertoires in COVID-19. Clones were read by immunoSEQ multiplex PCR, and TCRdb kept only the in-frame ones, dropping some. The sample carries under 200,000 clones, 80% recorded once. The specimen was peripheral blood. Receptors originate from a man between 65 and 85 years old with active or convalescent COVID-19.

The chain uses TRBV13 and TRBJ2-7; tentative D call: TRBD2 (5 bases). Germline assignment: CDR1 PRHDT and CDR2 FYEKMQ (reference sequence). CDR3 length: 14 amino acids. Trimming took off 2 bases at V and 3 bases at J, with 11 bases between the two ends. CDR3 loop: CASSLSPSFYEQYF. The CDR3 DNA sequence: TGTGCCAGCAGCTTAAGTCCTAGCTTCTACGAGCAGTACTTC.

The rearrangement links TRBV11-2 to TRBJ1-5; no firm D call. There are 14 residues in the CDR3. Germline V gene sequence: CDR1 SGHAT, CDR2 FQNNGV. V was shortened by 4 bases and J by 7 bases, with 14 bases between the two germline ends. This CDR3 reads CASSSVEGRQPQHF. In DNA form, the CDR3 reads TGTGCCAGCAGCTCTGTGGAGGGAAGACAGCCCCAGCATTTT.

This clone was seen a single time. The rearrangement uses TRBV11-2 and TRBJ2-1; D is uncertain. Germline lookup yields CDR1 SGHAT and CDR2 FQNNGV. Trimming removed 2 bases at V and 0 bases at J, with 11 bases between. There are 16 residues in the CDR3. This CDR3 reads CASSLKQTSSYNEQFF. Here the CDR3 DNA reads TGTGCCAGCAGCTTAAAACAGACAAGCTCCTACAATGAGCAGTTCTTC.

V and J are TRBV5-4 and TRBJ1-2, with TRBD1 matching 7 bases. The CDR3 is 16 amino acids. Germline loops: CDR1 SGHNT, CDR2 YYREEE (reference sequence). V trimming: 0 bases; J trimming: 4 bases; junction bases outside the gene matches: 9. This chain's CDR3 is CASSLGSGQSPYGYTF. The CDR3 DNA is TGTGCCAGCAGCTTGGGATCGGGACAGAGCCCCTATGGCTACACCTTC.

This chain links TRBV9 with TRBJ1-3, with 7 bases matching TRBD1. V lost 4 bases and J lost 0; bases outside the gene matches: 4. The CDR3 runs to 15 residues. Per the germline V gene, CDR1 is SGDLS and CDR2 is YYNGEE. Here the CDR3 reads CASSFTGASGNTIYF. The CDR3 DNA reads as TGTGCCAGCAGCTTTACAGGGGCCTCTGGAAACACCATATATTTT.

In this sample, this clone turned up a few times. The J gene is TRBJ1-1, the V gene TRBV12-3 or TRBV12-4; no definite D call. V was trimmed by 5 bases and J by 12 bases, leaving 16 bases between them. The CDR3 is 12 amino acids. DNA of the CDR3: TGTGCCAGCAGTCCCACACCGATAACGTCTTTCTTT. It encodes CASSPTPITSFF.

This chain joins TRBV7-9 and TRBJ2-5, with D possibly being TRBD2 (5 bases). The CDR3 has 13 amino acids. Germline lookup yields CDR1 SEHNR and CDR2 FQNEAQ (reference sequence). The V end lost 4 bases, the J end lost 5 bases, and 11 bases lay between the germline ends. The DNA of the CDR3 is TGTGCCAGCAGCTCTAGCTCGGGGGAGACCCAGTACTTC. Its translation is CASSSSSGETQYF.

This rearrangement joins TRBV7-8 to TRBJ2-5; D is possibly TRBD2 (6 bases). V was clipped by 5 bases and J by 1 base, with 17 bases between them. The CDR3 has 16 residues. The germline V gene encodes CDR1 SGHVS and CDR2 FQNEAQ. DNA for the CDR3: TGTGCCAGCAGCCCGAGGGGAGCGGGTTCCCAAGAGACCCAGTACTTC. It encodes CASSPRGAGSQETQYF. The complete variable domain, with remaining parts taken from reference TRBV7-8 and TRBJ2-5, reads GAGVSQSPRYKVAKRGQDVALRCDPISGHVSLFWYQQALGQGPEFLTYFQNEAQLDKSGLPSDRFFAERPEGSVSTLKIQRTQQEDSAVYLCASSPRGAGSQETQYFGPGTRLLVL.

The CDR3 sequence is CASSPGQGVSEKLFF. The CDR3 DNA reads TGTGCCAGCAGCCCGGGACAGGGCGTCAGTGAAAAACTGTTTTTT. The chain combines TRBV6-5 with TRBJ1-4, with 9 positions matching TRBD1. V dropped 6 bases and J dropped 7; count of bases not matched to a gene: 9. The CDR3 covers 15 residues. CDR1 and CDR2 from the germline V gene are MNHEY and SVGAGI.

The rearrangement joins TRBV5-6 to TRBJ1-1, with 8 bases matching TRBD1. Per the germline V gene, CDR1 is SGHDT and CDR2 is YYEEEE. J gave up 0 bases and V 4 bases, and 8 bases lay outside the gene matches. This CDR3 is 16 amino acids long. The CDR3 coding sequence is TGTGCCAGCAGCCGGGGGACAGGACACATGAACACTGAAGCTTTCTTT. Translated, it gives CASSRGTGHMNTEAFF.

The V call is TRBV27, the J call TRBJ2-1, with TRBD2 matching over 16 bases. Germline values: CDR1 MNHEY, CDR2 SMNVEV (reference sequence). With 3 bases clipped from V and 7 bases from J, the junction kept 9 bases outside the gene matches. The CDR3 is made up of 18 amino acids. CDR3 DNA: TGTGCCAGCAGTTTGTCCGGGACTAGCGGGGGGGCTCGGAATGAGCAGTTCTTC. It translates to CASSLSGTSGGARNEQFF.

This chain connects TRBV30 to TRBJ1-1; D is undetermined. Germline V gives CDR1 GTSNPN, CDR2 SVGIG (reference sequence). The CDR3 runs 14 residues. Trimming pared 0 bases from V and 5 bases from J, leaving 13 bases between. CDR3 sequence reads: CAWSVGQRRTEAFF. The CDR3 region has the DNA TGTGCCTGGAGTGTCGGCCAGAGGAGGACTGAAGCTTTCTTT.

This clone was seen just once. The rearrangement links TRBV5-8 to TRBJ1-5, with D uncertain. CDR1 and CDR2 (germline): SGHTS, YDEGEE. V was clipped by 1 base and J by 2 bases, with 10 bases between them. There are 15 residues in the CDR3. The CDR3 here is CASSLNRAGNQPQHF. As DNA, the CDR3 is TGTGCCAGCAGCTTGAATCGTGCGGGCAATCAGCCCCAGCATTTT.

The V and J genes are TRBV10-3 and TRBJ2-2; no clear D. CDR3 length: 14 residues. V lost 0 bases and J 1 base, leaving 3 bases between the germline ends. The germline V gene encodes CDR1 ENHRY and CDR2 SYGVKD. CDR3 protein: CAISESRNTGELFF. The CDR3 DNA sequence: TGTGCCATCAGTGAGTCTAGGAACACCGGGGAGCTGTTTTTT.

The chain is built from TRBV9 and TRBJ2-1; D perhaps matches TRBD1 (6 bases). The CDR3 length is 14 residues. Germline V gene lookup returns CDR1 SGDLS and CDR2 YYNGEE. V was shortened by 3 bases and J by 9 bases, with 16 bases between the two germline ends. DNA of the CDR3: TGTGCCAGCAGCGAGTGGACAGCTCGTGGTGAGCAGTTCTTC. This translates into CASSEWTARGEQFF. The complete variable domain, with remaining parts taken from reference TRBV9 and TRBJ2-1, reads DSGVTQTPKHLITATGQRVTLRCSPRSGDLSVYWYQQSLDQGLQFLIQYYNGEERAKGNILERFSAQQFPDLHSELNLSSLELGDSALYFCASSEWTARGEQFFGPGTRLTVL.

V usage is TRBV12-3 or TRBV12-4 and J usage is TRBJ1-6, with unresolved D. CDR3 length equals 13 residues. V was shortened by 4 bases and J by 7 bases, with 8 bases between the two germline ends. CDR3 DNA sequence: TGTGCCAGCAGTTCCCCTCTGAATTCACCCCTCCACTTT. Translating it yields CASSSPLNSPLHF.

This clone came up many times. The rearrangement uses TRBV3-1 (or the pseudogene TRBV3-2) and TRBJ2-1; D is ambiguous. The V gene lost 5 bases and the J gene lost 10 bases, with 9 bases spanning the gap. The CDR3 is 11 residues long. The germline V gene encodes CDR1 LGHDT and CDR2 YNNKEL (reference sequence). The CDR3 DNA reads as TGTGCCAGCAGCTCCTCCCGGGAGCAGTTCTTC. Its translation is CASSSSREQFF.

V and J are TRBV15 and TRBJ2-4; D is uncertain. The CDR3 is made up of 13 amino acids. Trimming removed 0 bases at V and 9 bases at J, with 9 bases between. Germline assignment: CDR1 LNHNV and CDR2 YYDKDF (reference sequence). CDR3 protein: CATSRDRLGIQYF. CDR3 nucleotide sequence: TGTGCCACCAGCAGAGATCGGCTAGGCATTCAGTACTTC. The complete variable domain, with remaining parts taken from reference TRBV15 and TRBJ2-4, reads DAMVIQNPRYQVTQFGKPVTLSCSQTLNHNVMYWYQQKSSQAPKLLFHYYDKDFNNEADTPDNFQSRRPNTSFCFLDIRSPGLGDTAMYLCATSRDRLGIQYFGAGTRLSVL.

In its sample, this clone was seen once. The J gene is TRBJ1-1, the V gene TRBV18, with D tentatively TRBD1 (6 bases). The length of the CDR3 is 15 residues. Between the trimmed V and J ends, which lost 3 bases and 3 bases, there was a span of 14 bases. Germline assignment: CDR1 KGHSH and CDR2 LQKENI. The CDR3 nucleotides read TGTGCCAGCTCACCTTACCCACAGGGAGACACTGAAGCTTTCTTT. It yields the protein CASSPYPQGDTEAFF.